The TCR beta chain described here comes from a study of monozygotic twins with inflammatory bowel disease. For each CDR3 protein, TCRdb gives one entry from its re-call of the 5' RACE reads, without DNA. The sample totals about 160,000 distinct CDR3 sequences. Study findings and constraints: No difference was seen in repertoire similarity between concordant and discordant twins, possibly from limited power.

In regard to this clonotype: The antigen remains undetermined.

The TCR comes from a human donor with ulcerative colitis or Crohn's disease, or a healthy co-twin of an affected twin (not recorded which). The specimen sequenced was blood.

This chain's CDR3 is CASGESGRSGELFF. This chain uses TRBV9 with TRBJ2-2; TCRdb picks TRBD2, but there is no DNA to check that call. The CDR3 runs 14 residues. Germline V gene sequence: CDR1 SGDLS, CDR2 YYNGEE.